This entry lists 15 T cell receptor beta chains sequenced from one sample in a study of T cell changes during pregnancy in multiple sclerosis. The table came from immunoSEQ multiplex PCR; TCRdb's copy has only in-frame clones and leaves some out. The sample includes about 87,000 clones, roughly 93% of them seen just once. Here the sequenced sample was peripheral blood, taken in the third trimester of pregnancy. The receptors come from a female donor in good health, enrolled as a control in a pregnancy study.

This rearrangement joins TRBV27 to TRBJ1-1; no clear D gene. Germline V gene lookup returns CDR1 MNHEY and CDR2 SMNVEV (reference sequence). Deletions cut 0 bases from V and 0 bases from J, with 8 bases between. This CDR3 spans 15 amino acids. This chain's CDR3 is CASSLSAGLNTEAFF. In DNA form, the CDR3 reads TGTGCCAGCAGTTTATCGGCAGGTTTGAACACTGAAGCTTTCTTT.

In nucleotides, the CDR3 is TGTGCCAGCATTCGGGGGGATCGGACCATGAACACTGAAGCTTTCTTT. This sequence encodes CASIRGDRTMNTEAFF. This chain connects TRBV28 to TRBJ1-1; D is perhaps TRBD1 (5 bases). Germline V lookup: CDR1 MDHEN, CDR2 SYDVKM. This CDR3 spans 16 amino acids. V dropped 7 bases and J dropped 0 bases, with 18 bases sitting between them.

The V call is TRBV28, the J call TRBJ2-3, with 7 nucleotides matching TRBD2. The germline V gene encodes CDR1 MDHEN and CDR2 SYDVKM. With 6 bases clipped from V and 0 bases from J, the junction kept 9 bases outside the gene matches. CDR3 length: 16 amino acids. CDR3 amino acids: CASRYNSGPSTDTQYF. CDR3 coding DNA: TGTGCCAGCAGATACAATAGCGGGCCTAGCACAGATACGCAGTATTTT.

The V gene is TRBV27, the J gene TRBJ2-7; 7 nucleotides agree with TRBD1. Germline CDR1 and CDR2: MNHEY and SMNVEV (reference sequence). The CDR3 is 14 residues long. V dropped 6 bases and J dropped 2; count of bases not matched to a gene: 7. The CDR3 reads CASRPWDSTYEQYF. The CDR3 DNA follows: TGTGCCAGCAGACCCTGGGACAGTACCTACGAGCAGTACTTC.

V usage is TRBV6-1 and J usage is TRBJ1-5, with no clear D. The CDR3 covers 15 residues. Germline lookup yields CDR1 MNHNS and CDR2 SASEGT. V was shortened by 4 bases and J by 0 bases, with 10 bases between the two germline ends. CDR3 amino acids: CASSGPTFSNQPQHF. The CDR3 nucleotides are TGTGCCAGCAGTGGGCCCACATTTAGCAATCAGCCCCAGCATTTT.

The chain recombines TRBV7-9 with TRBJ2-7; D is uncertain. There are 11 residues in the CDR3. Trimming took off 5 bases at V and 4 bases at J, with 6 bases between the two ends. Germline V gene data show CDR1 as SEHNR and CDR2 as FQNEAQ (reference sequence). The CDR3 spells CASSLTYEQYF. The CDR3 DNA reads TGTGCCAGCAGCCTAACGTACGAGCAGTACTTC.

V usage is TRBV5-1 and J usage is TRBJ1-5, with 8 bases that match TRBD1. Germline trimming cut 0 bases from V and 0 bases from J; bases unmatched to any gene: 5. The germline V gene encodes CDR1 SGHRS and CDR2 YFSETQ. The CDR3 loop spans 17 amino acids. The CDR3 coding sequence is TGCGCCAGCAGCTTGGGGGACAGGCCCTATAGCAATCAGCCCCAGCATTTT. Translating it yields CASSLGDRPYSNQPQHF.

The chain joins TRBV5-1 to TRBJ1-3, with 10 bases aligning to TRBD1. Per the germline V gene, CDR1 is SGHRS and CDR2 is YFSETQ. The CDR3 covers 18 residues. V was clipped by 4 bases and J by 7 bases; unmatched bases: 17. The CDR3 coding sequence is TGCGCCAGCAGCATCGCGGGACAGGGGAGCCTTGGCGGTAACACCATATATTTT. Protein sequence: CASSIAGQGSLGGNTIYF.

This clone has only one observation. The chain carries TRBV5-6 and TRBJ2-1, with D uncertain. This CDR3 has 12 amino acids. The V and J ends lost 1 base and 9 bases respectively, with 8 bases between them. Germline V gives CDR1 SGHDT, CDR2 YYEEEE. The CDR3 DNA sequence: TGTGCCAGCAGCTTGAACCGGGTTGAGCAGTTCTTC. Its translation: CASSLNRVEQFF.

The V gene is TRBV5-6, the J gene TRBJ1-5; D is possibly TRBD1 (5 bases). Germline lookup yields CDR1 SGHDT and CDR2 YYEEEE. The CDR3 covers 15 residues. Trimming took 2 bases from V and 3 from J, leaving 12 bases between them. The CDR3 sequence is CASSFRQSFNQPQHF. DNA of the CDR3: TGTGCCAGCAGCTTCAGACAGTCGTTCAATCAGCCCCAGCATTTT.

CDR3 residues: CATGTSGSEFATLDEQFF. In DNA, the CDR3 is TGTGCCACCGGGACTAGCGGGAGCGAGTTCGCAACCCTCGATGAGCAGTTCTTC. V and J are TRBV7-9 and TRBJ2-1; 14 positions match TRBD2. In germline, CDR1 is SEHNR, CDR2 FQNEAQ (reference sequence). The CDR3 runs 18 residues. The V segment lost 10 bases and the J segment 8 bases; nucleotides outside the gene matches: 19. Together with reference TRBV7-9 and TRBJ2-1, the CDR3 gives the full variable domain: DTGVSQNPRHKITKRGQNVTFRCDPISEHNRLYWYRQTLGQGPEFLTYFQNEAQLEKSRLLSDRFSAERPKGSFSTLEIQRTEQGDSAMYLCATGTSGSEFATLDEQFFGPGTRLTVL.

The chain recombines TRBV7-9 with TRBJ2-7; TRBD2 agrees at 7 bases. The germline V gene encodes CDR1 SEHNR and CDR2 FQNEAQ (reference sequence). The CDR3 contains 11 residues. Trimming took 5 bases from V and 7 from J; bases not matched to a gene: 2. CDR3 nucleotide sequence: TGTGCCAGCAGCCCGCGGGGGGAGCAGTACTTC. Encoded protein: CASSPRGEQYF.

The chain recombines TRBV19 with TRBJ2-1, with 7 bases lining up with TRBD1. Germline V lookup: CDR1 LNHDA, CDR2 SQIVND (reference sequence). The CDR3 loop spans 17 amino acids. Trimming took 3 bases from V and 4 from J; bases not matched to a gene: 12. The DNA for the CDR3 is TGTGCCAGTAGTATCAAGGAAGAGGGGGCTGGGTACAATGAGCAGTTCTTC. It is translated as CASSIKEEGAGYNEQFF.

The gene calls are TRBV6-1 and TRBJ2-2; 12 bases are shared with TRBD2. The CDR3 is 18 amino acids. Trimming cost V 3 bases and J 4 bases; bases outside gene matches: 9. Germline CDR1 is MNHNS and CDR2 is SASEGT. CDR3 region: CASSDLAGGPMGTGELFF. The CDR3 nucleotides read TGTGCCAGCAGTGACCTAGCGGGAGGGCCAATGGGCACCGGGGAGCTGTTTTTT.

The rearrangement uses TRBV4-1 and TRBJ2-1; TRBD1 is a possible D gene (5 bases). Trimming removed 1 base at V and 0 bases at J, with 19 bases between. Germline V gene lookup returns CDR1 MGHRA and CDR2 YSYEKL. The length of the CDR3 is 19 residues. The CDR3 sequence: CASSQGGRGHTNSYNEQFF. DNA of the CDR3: TGCGCCAGCAGCCAAGGGGGCCGAGGACATACAAACTCCTACAATGAGCAGTTCTTC.